The TCR beta chain under discussion was sequenced for a study of OX40 agonist ivuxolimab in advanced cancers. Study as a whole: Earlier treatment with anti-PD-1, anti-PD-L1 or anti-CTLA-4 was permitted, and roughly 40% had received some. Study-wide results and limits: Some nonresponders likewise displayed low normalized T-cell clonal expansion.

The length of the CDR3 is 14 residues. The germline V and J ends were trimmed by 2 bases and 0 bases, with 7 bases remaining between them. Per germline, CDR1 SNHLY and CDR2 FYNNEI. Measured with immunoSEQ multiplex PCR; TCRdb has only the in-frame clones, and not every one. The data contain under 40,000 clones, 74% of them singletons. This clone was recorded only once. Its antigen is undetermined. The starting material was CD4+ or CD8+ T cells sorted from blood, obtained in a trial of the OX40 agonist ivuxolimab. The TCR comes from an adult with an advanced solid tumor such as melanoma, head and neck, liver or kidney cancer. The chain links TRBV2 to TRBJ1-2, with D unclear. The CDR3 region has the DNA TGTGCCAGCAGTGAATTGGGCGCTAACTATGGCTACACCTTC. This codes for CASSELGANYGYTF.